This paragraph reports one T cell receptor (beta chain). Antigen: not known. CDR1 SGHTA and CDR2 FQGNSA come from the germline V gene. The CDR3 is 14 residues long. V was pared by 5 bases and J by 2 bases, with 10 bases between. The table came from immunoSEQ multiplex PCR; TCRdb's copy has only in-frame clones and leaves some out. Seen here are millions of clones, roughly nine tenths observed once, and the top ten hold about 0.13%. The entry originates in a study of shared clonotypes between healthy human individuals. Study observations and caveats: Rarefaction exposed incomplete sorted-subset sequencing despite large depth. Only blood was sampled, and tissue TCR repertoires likely differ from blood ones. Across several donors, naive CD4 shared roughly 5.2%, naive CD8 over 3%, memory CD4 about 2.5%, memory CD8 about 0.4%.

Specimen: naive CD4+ T cells sorted from blood. Subset noted: CD45RA+ positively selected. The source of this sequence is a man between 18 and 29 years old in good health. The chain carries TRBV7-2 and TRBJ2-1; D is unresolved. CDR3 sequence: CASSLQPPYNEQFF. In DNA, the CDR3 is TGTGCCAGCAGCCTACAACCTCCCTACAATGAGCAGTTCTTC.